These T cell receptor beta chains were read from a single sample in a study of T cell changes during pregnancy in multiple sclerosis. Some clones are missing from TCRdb's copy, which holds only in-frame ones; the method was immunoSEQ multiplex PCR. The sample records 45,000 to 60,000 clones, just over 90% being singletons. The sample was CD4+ T cells from peripheral blood mononuclear cells, taken before pregnancy. These receptors were obtained from a female donor with multiple sclerosis, enrolled in a pregnancy study. Both conserved end residues are trimmed from each CDR3.

TRBV25-1	TRBJ2-6	ASSDLASGANVLT
TRBV19	TRBJ1-4	ASSISERSLF
TRBV9	TRBJ1-3	ASSVAARAGNTIY
TRBV4-2	TRBJ2-2	ASSQGVTLNTGELF
TRBV5-1	TRBJ1-1	ASSPAGLDTEAF
TRBV7-8	TRBJ2-5	ASIAGQHYQETQY
TRBV28	TRBJ2-5	ASTWRGTQY
TRBV6-1	TRBJ1-5	ASSEITGADSNQPQH
TRBV28	TRBJ2-1	ASRDRQGHYNEQF
TRBV6-1	TRBJ1-1	ASSGVGNTEAF
TRBV4-3	TRBJ2-1	ASSQYKMGGGRMASNEQF
TRBV2	TRBJ1-1	ASGPLGGNTEAF
TRBV2	TRBJ1-5	ASQGSNQPQH
TRBV6-5	TRBJ1-5	ASSLTGVGNQPQH
TRBV7-9	TRBJ1-5	ASSLGTGRQPQH
TRBV18	TRBJ1-1	ASSPQDIPDTEAF
TRBV6-5	TRBJ2-1	ASSYTSRDEQF
TRBV7-8	TRBJ1-4	ASSPGQGRAAATNEKLF
TRBV9	TRBJ2-3	ASSVTRVTDTQY
TRBV11-2	TRBJ2-1	ASSPGTSSYNEQF
TRBV28	TRBJ1-2	ASRPTVQGSGYT
TRBV6-5	TRBJ2-3	ASSLTGDTQY
TRBV2	TRBJ2-7	ASSTAYYEQY
TRBV5-1	TRBJ1-1	ASSLRPGGRTEAF
TRBV5-4	TRBJ2-7	ASSSARTGIYEQY
TRBV15	TRBJ2-7	ATSRLGFYEQY
TRBV28	TRBJ2-7	ASSLTGGSSYEQY
TRBV28	TRBJ1-5	AGRDRGFNQPQH
TRBV18	TRBJ2-3	ASSLRTRTDTQY
TRBV30	TRBJ1-2	AWTWTGSAYGYT
TRBV2	TRBJ1-1	ASGEAMNTEAF
TRBV7-9	TRBJ2-7	ASSLAGPSYEQY
TRBV2	TRBJ1-5	ASTLGEQPQH
TRBV18	TRBJ1-1	ASSPHVAPARGTEAF
TRBV5-1	TRBJ2-3	ASSEGQATDTQY
TRBV5-4	TRBJ2-2	ASSLARGSRNTGELF
TRBV7-9	TRBJ2-3	ASSLAHSSSTDTQY
TRBV30	TRBJ2-5	AWSVETPQETQY
TRBV5-1	TRBJ1-1	ASSRGGQTEAF
TRBV9	TRBJ2-1	ASSVTTSGRFDEQF
TRBV4-2	TRBJ1-1	ASSQVVGGTEAF
TRBV18	TRBJ1-1	ASSPKTDETEAF
TRBV19	TRBJ2-1	ASSIDDSSYNEQF
TRBV27	TRBJ2-1	ASSPRGTSGNEQF
TRBV5-1	TRBJ1-1	ASSLGHPAGMNTEAF
TRBV12-5	TRBJ2-1	ASVMTGATYNEQF
TRBV19	TRBJ2-7	ASSMRQGVLSYEQY
TRBV2	TRBJ1-2	ASSRDRANYGYT
TRBV30	TRBJ1-5	AWGTGGNQPQH
TRBV27	TRBJ1-1	ASRIQGWNTEAF
TRBV27	TRBJ1-2	ASSFDRFSNGYT
TRBV28	TRBJ1-3	ASSSTATGNTIY
TRBV9	TRBJ1-1	ASSSRPGTTLNTEAF